Below, one T cell receptor beta chain is given with its context. What it binds is unknown. Genomic DNA (from each subset) was split evenly across several immunoSEQ plates. What was sequenced on ten immunoSEQ deep assay plates was unsorted PBMC DNA. Method: immunoSEQ multiplex PCR; TCRdb's copy keeps in-frame clones and lacks some. In the table there are about half a million clones, around 77% of which are singletons. This sample stems from a study of shared clonotypes between healthy human individuals. Study-level background: Those who served as donors were two women and three men between the ages of 18 and 49. Study results and limitations: Researchers sampled only blood; tissue repertoires likely differ.

The germline V gene encodes CDR1 KGHSH and CDR2 LQKENI. CDR3 length equals 15 residues. V was shortened by 6 bases and J by 8 bases, with 19 bases between the two germline ends. This TCR was sampled from a woman aged 40 to 50 in good health. Some clones in this sample may be carry-over from other donors' samples. The chain couples TRBV18 to TRBJ1-4, with D tentatively TRBD1 (6 bases). The sample comprised PBMCs. The CDR3 region is CASSPGWGAGEKLFF. The CDR3 bases are TGTGCCAGCTCCCCGGGCTGGGGGGCCGGAGAAAAACTGTTTTTT.